These 28 T cell receptor beta chains share one sample of origin, sequenced in a study of tumor and adjacent non-tumor tissue in lung cancer. Three rounds of nested PCR, following a modified ARM-PCR protocol, produced the TCRbeta library. Using its own MiXCR run on the multiplex PCR reads, TCRdb lists one record per CDR3 protein. The sample yields 100,000 or so distinct CDR3 sequences, roughly two thirds seen once. This sample's RNA came from whole unsorted tissue. This non-tumor lung sample came from over 3 cm beyond the tumor edge. Sample: distant non-tumor lung tissue. These receptors all stem from a man aged 25-45 years with non-small cell lung cancer.

This clonotype was detected ten times or more. V is TRBV11-2 and J is TRBJ1-4; maybe TRBD1 (6 bases). The germline V gene has CDR1 SGHAT and CDR2 FQNNGV. The V end lost 5 bases, the J end lost 5 bases, and 18 bases lay between the germline ends. This CDR3 contains 16 residues. CDR3 in amino acids: CASSPPGSGANEKLFF. CDR3 nucleotide sequence: TGTGCCAGCAGCCCCCCCGGCTCGGGGGCAAATGAAAAACTGTTTTTT.

This clonotype was detected a few times. The rearrangement uses TRBV11-2 and TRBJ2-2; no firm D call. The CDR3 is made up of 12 amino acids. CDR1 and CDR2 from the germline V gene are SGHAT and FQNNGV. The V and J ends lost 5 bases and 7 bases respectively, with 8 bases between them. The CDR3: CASSPDGGELFF. For the CDR3, the DNA is TGTGCCAGCAGCCCGGACGGCGGGGAGCTGTTTTTT.

The sample holds many counts of this clonotype. The chain links TRBV20-1 to TRBJ2-5, with 9 nucleotides matching TRBD1. CDR3 length equals 14 residues. The germline V gene has CDR1 DFQATT and CDR2 SNEGSKA (reference sequence). V lost 5 bases to trimming and J lost 5 bases; unmatched junction nucleotides: 9. CDR3 sequence (DNA): TGCAGTGCTTACCCCGGGGACAGGGCTGAGACCCAGTACTTC. Encoded protein: CSAYPGDRAETQYF.

This sequence joins TRBV7-9 and TRBJ2-7; no clear D gene. Trimming stripped 5 bases from V and 2 bases from J, with 13 bases between. The CDR3 has 14 residues. The germline gives CDR1 SEHNR, CDR2 FQNEAQ (reference sequence). CDR3 in DNA: TGTGCCAGCAGCCAAGGTACCAGTACCTACGAGCAGTACTTC. It specifies CASSQGTSTYEQYF. The full variable domain, its missing parts supplied by reference TRBV7-9 and TRBJ2-7, is DTGVSQNPRHKITKRGQNVTFRCDPISEHNRLYWYRQTLGQGPEFLTYFQNEAQLEKSRLLSDRFSAERPKGSFSTLEIQRTEQGDSAMYLCASSQGTSTYEQYFGPGTRLTVT.

Regarding this clonotype: Sequence at one end of the junction differs from germline and may be a read error. This chain joins TRBV20-1 and TRBJ2-5; tentative D call: TRBD2 (5 bases). The CDR3 covers 15 residues. Germline-derived CDR1 and CDR2 are DFQATT and SNEGSKA (reference sequence). The CDR3 nucleotides are TGTAGTGCTAGCCCCCTGACGGGCGCGGGTGAGACCCAGTACTTC. Translation: CSASPLTGAGETQYF.

V and J are TRBV20-1 and TRBJ2-1; TRBD2 aligns across 13 bases. The CDR3 has 15 residues. The V gene end was trimmed by 4 bases and the J gene end by 9 bases; junction bases not matched to a gene: 9. The germline CDR1 and CDR2 sequences are DFQATT and SNEGSKA (reference sequence). The CDR3 reads CSANQTSGGLSEQFF. For the CDR3, the DNA is TGCAGTGCTAACCAGACTAGCGGGGGGCTGAGTGAGCAGTTCTTC.

On this clonotype itself: Its ends do not fully match the called genes, so a read error is possible. The chain employs TRBV10-3 and TRBJ2-7; the D gene could be TRBD1 or TRBD2 (5 bases each). CDR3 size: 15 residues. In germline, CDR1 is ENHRY, CDR2 SYGVKD. The CDR3 coding sequence is TGTGCTATCAGTGAGTCCTACGGGACGGGCTACGATCAGTACTTC. Amino acid sequence: CAISESYGTGYDQYF.

A word on this clonotype: This is likely a read error, given that the CDR3 carries no conserved phenylalanine or tryptophan at its end. This rearrangement joins TRBV4-2 to TRBJ2-3, with TRBD2 matching 7 bases. The CDR3 totals 17 residues. Germline CDR1 LGHNA, CDR2 YNFKEQ. For the CDR3, the DNA is TGTGCCAGCAGCCTGTACTCCGGGGGGAGTAGCACAGACACGCAGTATTGT. Protein sequence: CASSLYSGGSSTDTQYC.

The rearrangement joins TRBV7-2 to TRBJ2-7, with TRBD1 matching over 7 bases. The V and J ends lost 7 bases and 4 bases, in that order; junction bases with no gene match: 10. The germline CDR1 and CDR2 sequences are SGHTA and FQGNSA. This CDR3 has 14 residues. CDR3 region: CASTSRGNSYEQYF. In nucleotides, the CDR3 is TGTGCCAGCACTAGCAGGGGGAACTCTTACGAGCAGTACTTC.

Note on this clonotype: An end of the junction differs from the germline gene, which may be a read error. The V and J genes are TRBV29-1 and TRBJ2-2, with D perhaps TRBD2 (5 bases). The CDR3 has 15 residues. Germline V lookup: CDR1 SQVTM, CDR2 ANQGSEA. The CDR3: CSDETSGRKTGELFF. The CDR3 nucleotides are TGCAGCGATGAAACTAGTGGGAGAAAAACGGGGGAGCTGTTTTTT.

The chain carries TRBV28 and TRBJ2-3; unclear D gene. Germline V lookup: CDR1 MDHEN, CDR2 SYDVKM. The CDR3 has 17 residues. Trimming removed 5 bases from V and 0 bases from J, with 18 bases in between. The CDR3 region is CASSPAIGSTSTDTQYF. CDR3 nucleotide sequence: TGTGCCAGCAGTCCGGCTATCGGGTCAACTAGCACAGATACGCAGTATTTT.

There are many counts of this clonotype. The chain links TRBV6-5 to TRBJ2-1, with D uncertain. The CDR3 contains 13 residues. Germline lookup yields CDR1 MNHEY and CDR2 SVGAGI. Trimming took 6 bases from V and 4 from J, leaving 10 bases between them. The CDR3 loop reads CASSLGRYNEQFF. The CDR3 DNA sequence: TGTGCCAGCAGCCTTGGGCGGTACAATGAGCAGTTCTTC.

On this clonotype itself: This may come from a read error, since a much larger clone is one base off. The chain uses TRBV20-1 and TRBJ2-3; TRBD2 aligns across 12 bases. The CDR3 sequence is 15 residues long. Per germline, CDR1 DFQATT and CDR2 SNEGSKA (reference sequence). CDR3 amino acids: CNAILAGGPADTQYF. The DNA of the CDR3 is TGCAATGCTATCCTAGCGGGGGGGCCGGCAGATACGCAGTATTTT.

About this clonotype itself: A much larger clone differs from this one at a single base, so this may be a read error. The chain recombines TRBV12-3 or TRBV12-4 with TRBJ2-7; D gene ambiguous. The CDR3 is 13 amino acids. CDR3 nucleotides: TGTGGCAGCAGCCGCCCCTCTTCCCACGAGCAGTACTTC. Protein: CGSSRPSSHEQYF.

This clonotype was recorded a few times. V and J are TRBV10-3 and TRBJ1-1; unclear D gene. Germline CDR1 ENHRY, CDR2 SYGVKD. Trimming removed 6 bases from V and 5 bases from J, with 10 bases in between. The CDR3 length is 12 residues. Here the CDR3 reads CAIRAPGTEAFF. The CDR3 nucleotides read TGTGCCATCAGAGCCCCGGGGACTGAAGCTTTCTTT.

The chain joins TRBV24-1 to TRBJ2-3, with 7 bases aligning to TRBD2. Trimming at V came to 4 bases and at J to 6 bases, leaving 6 bases not matched to a gene. The CDR3 length is 14 residues. Germline-derived CDR1 and CDR2 are KGHDR and SFDVKD. The CDR3 protein is CATSDALRGDTQYF. CDR3 nucleotides: TGTGCCACCAGTGACGCCTTGCGGGGGGATACGCAGTATTTT.

DNA of the CDR3: TGCAGTGCTAGACCCAGGGTTCCGTCCCAACATTCACCCCTCCACTTT. Translated: CSARPRVPSQHSPLHF. The V gene is TRBV20-1, the J gene TRBJ1-6; D is perhaps TRBD1 (5 bases). This CDR3 is built from 16 residues. The germline gives CDR1 DFQATT, CDR2 SNEGSKA (reference sequence). V was clipped by 2 bases and J by 8 bases, with 19 bases between them.

A note on this clonotype: At one boundary the junction diverges from the germline segment, which might be a read error. This sequence joins TRBV11-2 and TRBJ2-5, with 7 positions matching TRBD1. This CDR3 is built from 15 residues. CDR1 is SGHAT and CDR2 is FQNNGV in the germline V gene. CDR3 region: CASCLGRMGTETQCF. In DNA form, the CDR3 reads TGTGCCAGCTGCTTAGGAAGGATGGGGACAGAGACCCAGTGCTTC.

V and J are TRBV15 and TRBJ2-1; 9 bases are shared with TRBD1. The CDR3 sequence is 15 residues long. The trim removed 4 bases at V and 10 bases at J, leaving 11 bases unmatched. The germline V gene has CDR1 LNHNV and CDR2 YYDKDF (reference sequence). The CDR3 DNA reads as TGTGCCACCAGCAACACTTTAACAGGGGGCGGGGAGCAGTTCTTC. Amino acid sequence: CATSNTLTGGGEQFF.

This clonotype was observed a handful of times. This may be a read error: a much more frequent sequence differs by one nucleotide. V usage is TRBV12-3 or TRBV12-4 and J usage is TRBJ2-7; possibly TRBD1 for D (6 bases). The V end was cut by 8 bases, the J end by 4 bases, with 15 bases between. The length of the CDR3 is 13 residues. CDR3 in amino acids: CASSPQGRYEQYF. Here the CDR3 DNA reads TGTGCCAGCTCCCCCCAGGGGCGTTACGAGCAGTACTTC.

This clonotype was seen repeatedly, ten times or more. The genes are TRBV20-1 and TRBJ2-7, with 10 bases that match TRBD2. There are 15 residues in the CDR3. Per germline, CDR1 DFQATT and CDR2 SNEGSKA (reference sequence). V lost 6 bases and J lost 1; bases outside the gene matches: 9. The CDR3 reads CSAPSGGVGSYEQYF. The CDR3, as DNA: TGCAGTGCCCCCAGCGGGGGGGTGGGGTCCTACGAGCAGTACTTC.

This clonotype was recorded many times. V is TRBV28 and J is TRBJ2-2, with D perhaps given as TRBD1 or TRBD2 (6 bases each). This CDR3 is 20 amino acids long. The germline V and J ends were trimmed by 5 bases and 8 bases, with 33 bases remaining between them. CDR1 and CDR2 from the germline V gene are MDHEN and SYDVKM. CDR3 coding DNA: TGTGCCAGCAGTACCTTCGTCCTTGGATCTGTCGGGGGCCCGGGGGGGGAGCTGTTTTTT. As protein: CASSTFVLGSVGGPGGELFF.

In its sample, this clonotype was seen once. One end of the junction does not line up with germline, which may come from a read error. The chain uses TRBV6-5 and TRBJ2-1; D is possibly TRBD1 (6 bases). The CDR3 totals 15 residues. Per the germline V gene, CDR1 is MNHEY and CDR2 is SVGAGI. The CDR3 region is CVSSWGLLPYNEQFF. CDR3 nucleotides: TGTGTCAGCAGTTGGGGGCTCCTTCCGTACAATGAGCAGTTTTTC.

A note on this clonotype: The CDR3 end shows no conserved phenylalanine or tryptophan, and so a read error is likely. This chain links TRBV29-1 with TRBJ2-1, with a tentative D call TRBD1 (6 bases). Germline V CDR1 and CDR2: SQVTM, ANQGSEA. V shed 4 bases and J shed 0 bases, with 10 bases lying between them. The CDR3 is 14 amino acids. CDR3 nucleotide sequence: TGCAGCGTTGGGAGAGGGGGCTCCTACAATGAGCAGTTCATC. Translating gives CSVGRGGSYNEQFI.

Notes on this clonotype: A read error may be the cause here, since a much bigger clone is one base away. The chain links TRBV29-1 to TRBJ1-2; no definite D call. From germline, CDR1 is SQVTM and CDR2 ANQGSEA. The CDR3 has 11 residues. V was cut by 4 bases and J by 6 bases, with 9 bases left in between. Here the CDR3 reads CSVVIADGYTF. In DNA form, the CDR3 reads TGCAGCGTTGTGATCGCTGATGGCTACACCTTC. The full variable domain, rest sourced from reference TRBV29-1 and TRBJ1-2, is SAVISQKPSRDICQRGTSLTIQCQVDSQVTMMFWYRQQPGQSLTLIATANQGSEATYESGFVIDKFPISRPNLTFSTLTVSNMSPEDSSIYLCSVVIADGYTFGSGTRLTVV.

Concerning this clonotype: Being one base from a much bigger clone, this may be a read error. The V and J genes are TRBV10-3 and TRBJ2-3; 10 positions match TRBD2. CDR1 is ENHRY and CDR2 is SYGVKD in the germline V gene. The CDR3 is 17 residues long. CDR3 sequence (DNA): TGTGTCATCAGTGGCCGGGGGAGCGGGGGGGAAGAAGATACGCAGTATTTT. Translation gives CVISGRGSGGEEDTQYF.

This clonotype showed up many times. The V call is TRBV6-1, the J call TRBJ2-5; D gene unclear. With 6 bases removed from V and 4 bases from J, the gap between germline ends came to 15 bases. CDR1 and CDR2 (germline): MNHNS, SASEGT. CDR3 length equals 14 residues. The CDR3 DNA reads TGTGCCAGCAGCGCCGACACGCAAGTAGAGACCCAGTACTTC. Amino acid sequence: CASSADTQVETQYF.

This clonotype has just one count. The rearrangement joins TRBV9 to TRBJ2-3, with D maybe TRBD2 (6 bases). Germline lookup yields CDR1 SGDLS and CDR2 YYNGEE. The length of the CDR3 is 16 residues. V was cut by 4 bases and J by 4 bases, with 19 bases left in between. The CDR3 DNA is TGTGCCAGCAGCCCCATGGGGAGGCGGATTTCAGATACGCAGTATTTT. Translating gives CASSPMGRRISDTQYF.